This T cell receptor beta chain emerged from a study of blood T cell repertoires in COVID-19. About the study: Collection of acute and convalescent COVID-19 samples took place in the United States, Italy and Spain.

Assay used: immunoSEQ multiplex PCR; TCRdb lists only in-frame clones, some missing. The data contain roughly 160,000 clones, approximately 85% of them singletons. The CDR3 loop spans 16 amino acids. Trimming shortened V by 1 base and J by 0 bases, and 13 bases separated the two germline ends. Germline-derived CDR1 and CDR2 are MGHRA and YSYEKL. This clone was detected a few times. Patients of the Seattle cohort, enrolled during active infection, were followed longitudinally. The source of this sequence is a man older than 75 with COVID-19, enrolled during active disease. The genes are TRBV4-1 and TRBJ2-7, with D perhaps matching TRBD2 (6 bases). The source material was peripheral blood. CDR3 loop: CASSQGAGRLSYEQYF. The DNA of the CDR3 is TGCGCCAGCAGCCAAGGAGCGGGCCGTCTCTCCTACGAGCAGTACTTC.